These 21 T cell receptor beta chains share one sample of origin, sequenced in a study of cytomegalovirus exposure and HLA in healthy donors. PCR used 60 Vbeta primers and 13 Jbeta primers. The table came from immunoSEQ multiplex PCR; TCRdb's copy has only in-frame clones and leaves some out. Of 100,000 or so clones listed, roughly 80% are singletons. The sample was PBMCs. All receptors come from a man aged 25 to 40 in good health and CMV-seropositive.

This clone was found a few times. This chain joins TRBV4-3 and TRBJ1-6; TRBD1 matches at 7 bases. CDR1 is LGHNA, CDR2 YSLEER, per germline. With 2 bases clipped from V and 7 bases from J, the junction kept 11 bases outside the gene matches. The CDR3 covers 17 residues. CDR3 DNA: TGCGCCAGCAGCCAAAGCACGACAGGGTCCCCGAATTCACCCCTCCACTTT. As protein: CASSQSTTGSPNSPLHF.

This chain connects TRBV28 to TRBJ1-6; D is uncertain. This CDR3 spans 16 amino acids. V lost 6 bases and J lost 0, with 12 bases in between. Germline values: CDR1 MDHEN, CDR2 SYDVKM. For the CDR3, the DNA is TGTGCCAGCAGCCCCAGCGGAAGCTCCTATAATTCACCCCTCCACTTT. It yields the protein CASSPSGSSYNSPLHF.

This clone occurred once. The chain has TRBV9 and TRBJ2-6; no definite D call. This CDR3 has 17 amino acids. Germline V gene lookup returns CDR1 SGDLS and CDR2 YYNGEE. V was cut by 4 bases and J by 0 bases, with 14 bases left in between. In DNA, the CDR3 is TGTGCCAGCAGCACACATATGGCCCCCTCTGGGGCCAACGTCCTGACTTTC. As protein: CASSTHMAPSGANVLTF.

The chain has TRBV4-3 and TRBJ1-1; TRBD1 agrees at 9 bases. V lost 0 bases, J lost 5 bases, and 4 bases stayed unmatched. The CDR3 totals 15 residues. The V gene's germline CDR1 is LGHNA and CDR2 YSLEER. CDR3 coding DNA: TGCGCCAGCAGCCAAGAACAGGGGGCCAAAACTGAAGCTTTCTTT. Amino acid sequence: CASSQEQGAKTEAFF.

The chain links TRBV5-1 to TRBJ1-6; 12 bases are shared with TRBD1. CDR3 length: 21 amino acids. V was clipped by 1 base and J by 0 bases; unmatched bases: 11. Germline assignment: CDR1 SGHRS and CDR2 YFSETQ. In DNA, the CDR3 is TGCGCCAGCAGCTTGTTTGGGGACAGGGGGCAAATAGGCTCCTATAATTCACCCCTCCACTTT. Its translation is CASSLFGDRGQIGSYNSPLHF.

The CDR3 bases are TGCGCCAGCAGCCAAGACGGGAGCTCCTACGAGCAGTACTTC. It specifies CASSQDGSSYEQYF. V is TRBV4-1 and J is TRBJ2-7; possibly TRBD2 for D (6 bases). V gave up 0 bases and J gave up 0 bases, with 6 bases separating them. Germline V gene lookup returns CDR1 MGHRA and CDR2 YSYEKL. The CDR3 is made up of 14 amino acids.

The genes are TRBV7-2 and TRBJ1-2; possible D gene TRBD1, 5 bases. The CDR3 has 14 residues. Trimming took off 5 bases at V and 4 bases at J, with 14 bases between the two ends. CDR1 SGHTA and CDR2 FQGNSA come from the germline V gene. DNA of the CDR3: TGTGCCAGCAGCGGCAGTGGGGGGACCTATGGCTACACCTTC. This sequence encodes CASSGSGGTYGYTF.

The genes are TRBV5-4 and TRBJ1-1; D perhaps matches TRBD1 (6 bases). The germline V gene encodes CDR1 SGHNT and CDR2 YYREEE (reference sequence). This CDR3 spans 14 amino acids. The germline V and J ends were trimmed by 4 bases and 2 bases, with 12 bases remaining between them. CDR3 sequence (DNA): TGTGCCAGCAGCCTTCAGGGGATCAACACTGAAGCTTTCTTT. This codes for CASSLQGINTEAFF.

This chain links TRBV14 with TRBJ2-1, with 8 bases identical to TRBD2. CDR3 length: 15 residues. CDR1 is SGHDN and CDR2 is FVKESK in the germline V gene. V lost 7 bases, J lost 6 bases, and 11 bases stayed unmatched. Here the CDR3 reads CASMDGTRTFNEQFF. The CDR3 DNA is TGTGCCAGCATGGACGGGACTAGAACTTTCAATGAGCAGTTCTTC.

This clone was seen only once. The J gene is TRBJ1-1, the V gene TRBV6-4, with D possibly being TRBD1 (5 bases). CDR1 and CDR2 from the germline V gene are MRHNA and SNTAGT. V lost 5 bases and J lost 0, with 7 bases in between. CDR3 size: 13 residues. CDR3 residues: CASSWDLNTEAFF. Here the CDR3 DNA reads TGTGCCAGCAGTTGGGACTTGAACACTGAAGCTTTCTTT.

This clone was picked up a small number of times. The V call is TRBV6-5, the J call TRBJ1-2; 8 positions match TRBD1. The trim removed 2 bases at V and 6 bases at J, leaving 8 bases unmatched. This CDR3 is 15 amino acids long. Germline CDR1 and CDR2: MNHEY and SVGAGI. The CDR3 DNA sequence: TGTGCCAGCAGTTACGCCCGGGGACAGGCCAATGGCTACACCTTC. Its translation: CASSYARGQANGYTF.

V is TRBV5-1 and J is TRBJ1-1, with 7 bases identical to TRBD1. This CDR3 has 15 amino acids. Germline V gives CDR1 SGHRS, CDR2 YFSETQ. J lost 1 base, V lost 4 bases, and 7 bases had no gene match. CDR3 loop: CASSSLTGKNTEAFF. For the CDR3, the DNA is TGCGCCAGCAGCAGTTTGACAGGGAAGAACACTGAAGCTTTCTTT.

This clone came up once. The rearrangement links TRBV6-1 to TRBJ1-3, with unresolved D. V shed 4 bases and J shed 0 bases, with 10 bases lying between them. CDR1 and CDR2 (germline): MNHNS, SASEGT. The CDR3 length is 15 residues. CDR3 sequence (DNA): TGTGCCAGCAGTGTCCGGTCCAACTCTGGAAACACCATATATTTT. It is translated as CASSVRSNSGNTIYF.

This rearrangement joins TRBV7-3 to TRBJ2-2, with D tentatively TRBD2 (5 bases). CDR3 length: 14 amino acids. Germline V lookup: CDR1 SGHTA, CDR2 FQGTGA. Between the trimmed V and J ends, which lost 4 bases and 4 bases, there was a span of 10 bases. In nucleotides, the CDR3 is TGTGCCAGCAGCTCTACTAGAGGCACCGGGGAGCTGTTTTTT. Translating gives CASSSTRGTGELFF.

The sample holds a few counts of this clone. The chain joins TRBV11-2 to TRBJ2-7, with 8 bases lining up with TRBD1. CDR3 length: 15 residues. Trimming took 5 bases from V and 3 from J; bases not matched to a gene: 9. Germline CDR1 is SGHAT and CDR2 is FQNNGV. CDR3 coding DNA: TGTGCCAGCAGCCCGGTAACCGGGACAGGCTACGAGCAGTACTTC. Amino acids: CASSPVTGTGYEQYF.

The genes are TRBV6-1 and TRBJ2-2, with 8 bases identical to TRBD2. From germline, CDR1 is MNHNS and CDR2 SASEGT. CDR3 size: 15 residues. The V gene end was trimmed by 2 bases and the J gene end by 3 bases; junction bases not matched to a gene: 2. The CDR3: CASSELAGHTGELFF. CDR3 nucleotide sequence: TGTGCCAGCAGTGAACTAGCGGGCCACACCGGGGAGCTGTTTTTT.

The genes are TRBV4-3 and TRBJ1-2, with 7 bases lining up with TRBD1. Germline V gives CDR1 LGHNA, CDR2 YSLEER. After removal of 0 bases from V and 2 bases from J, the junction contained 3 bases not matched to a gene. The CDR3 is made up of 15 amino acids. This chain's CDR3 is CASSQDGTVNYGYTF. In DNA, the CDR3 is TGCGCCAGCAGCCAAGACGGGACAGTCAACTATGGCTACACCTTC.

This chain uses TRBV4-3 with TRBJ1-6; D is uncertain. The CDR3 extends over 18 amino acids. Per germline, CDR1 LGHNA and CDR2 YSLEER. V lost 1 base and J 3 bases, leaving 16 bases between the germline ends. The CDR3 sequence is CASSQAKAPRGYNSPLHF. The CDR3 region has the DNA TGCGCCAGCAGCCAAGCGAAGGCGCCGCGGGGCTATAATTCACCCCTCCACTTT.

The rearrangement joins TRBV19 to TRBJ2-2; TRBD1 is a possible D gene (6 bases). There are 12 residues in the CDR3. Trimming took 6 bases from V and 7 from J, leaving 9 bases between them. From germline, CDR1 is LNHDA and CDR2 SQIVND (reference sequence). The CDR3 region is CASRTGNGELFF. The CDR3 coding sequence is TGTGCCAGTAGAACAGGGAACGGGGAGCTGTTTTTT.

The CDR3 protein is CARSLEDRGVDQPQHF. The CDR3 bases are TGTGCCAGAAGCTTGGAGGACAGGGGAGTTGATCAGCCCCAGCATTTT. This rearrangement joins TRBV5-3 to TRBJ1-5, with 9 positions matching TRBD1. TRBV5-3 is given ORF status, its function remaining uncertain. Trimming cost V 0 bases and J 5 bases; bases outside gene matches: 6. The CDR3 has 16 amino acids.

CDR3 sequence: CASRDRFNSPLHF. As DNA, the CDR3 is TGCGCCAGCAGGGACAGGTTCAATTCACCCCTCCACTTT. The chain links TRBV10-1 to TRBJ1-6, with 7 bases matching TRBD1. The CDR3 extends over 13 amino acids. After removal of 6 bases from V and 7 bases from J, the junction contained 3 bases not matched to a gene. CDR1 is WNHNN, CDR2 SYGVQD, per germline (reference sequence).